One and the same sample provided the 8 T cell receptor beta chains below, sequenced in a study of cytomegalovirus exposure and HLA in healthy donors. 60 Vbeta and 13 Jbeta primers were used in PCR. Data came from immunoSEQ multiplex PCR; TCRdb stores just in-frame clones and leaves some out. The repertoire includes 85,000 to 100,000 clones, 79% of them detected once, and over 3% sits in the top ten. The sequenced sample was PBMCs. These receptors were taken from a woman aged 40 to 50 in good health and CMV-seronegative.

This sequence joins TRBV5-1 and TRBJ2-2; TRBD1 matches 7 bases. Germline V CDR1 and CDR2: SGHRS, YFSETQ. Germline trimming cut 4 bases from V and 4 bases from J; bases unmatched to any gene: 7. The CDR3 consists of 15 residues. The CDR3 nucleotides read TGCGCCAGCAGCGACGGACAGGCTGGCACCGGGGAGCTGTTTTTT. The encoded protein is CASSDGQAGTGELFF. Full variable domain (rest looked up from reference TRBV5-1 and TRBJ2-2): KAGVTQTPRYLIKTRGQQVTLSCSPISGHRSVSWYQQTPGQGLQFLFEYFSETQRNKGNFPGRFSGRQFSNSRSEMNVSTLELGDSALYLCASSDGQAGTGELFFGEGSRLTVL.

This chain links TRBV30 with TRBJ2-7; 8 bases fit TRBD1. This CDR3 has 14 amino acids. From germline, CDR1 is GTSNPN and CDR2 SVGIG (reference sequence). V shed 4 bases and J 5 bases; nucleotides not matched to a gene: 10. The CDR3 nucleotides are TGTGCCTGGACAGGGACAGGTCAGTTCCACGAGCAGTACTTC. Its protein is CAWTGTGQFHEQYF.

This sequence joins TRBV7-9 and TRBJ2-1; no clear D gene. V shed 3 bases and J shed 5 bases, with 8 bases lying between them. The CDR3 loop spans 13 amino acids. Germline V gives CDR1 SEHNR, CDR2 FQNEAQ (reference sequence). CDR3 nucleotides: TGTGCCAGCAGCTTCCTACCGGACAATGAGCAGTTCTTC. Its protein product is CASSFLPDNEQFF.

The V and J genes are TRBV27 and TRBJ2-3, with 10 positions matching TRBD2. There are 15 residues in the CDR3. Germline CDR1 is MNHEY and CDR2 is SMNVEV (reference sequence). J gave up 1 base and V 6 bases, and 4 bases lay outside the gene matches. This CDR3 reads CASRSSGGRTDTQYF. As DNA, the CDR3 is TGTGCCAGCAGAAGTAGCGGGGGGCGCACAGATACGCAGTATTTT.

This sequence joins TRBV6-6 and TRBJ2-3; a possible D gene is TRBD2 (5 bases). The CDR3 totals 14 residues. Trimming took 3 bases from V and 1 from J, leaving 8 bases between them. Germline assignment: CDR1 MNHNY and CDR2 SVGAGI (reference sequence). CDR3 sequence (DNA): TGTGCCAGCAGTTATCCCGGGGGCACAGATACGCAGTATTTT. This gives the protein CASSYPGGTDTQYF.

The V and J genes are TRBV4-2 and TRBJ1-1, with a tentative D call TRBD1 (6 bases). Trimming shortened V by 0 bases and J by 11 bases, and 22 bases separated the two germline ends. The CDR3 spans 16 residues. CDR1 is LGHNA, CDR2 YNFKEQ, per germline. DNA of the CDR3: TGTGCCAGCAGCCAAGAACTATTCGGGGGGGCGATTGGCGCTTTCTTT. Its translation: CASSQELFGGAIGAFF.

The chain carries TRBV5-1 and TRBJ2-6; TRBD2 might be the D (6 bases). The CDR3 consists of 16 residues. With 3 bases removed from V and 0 bases from J, the gap between germline ends came to 10 bases. Germline V gene lookup returns CDR1 SGHRS and CDR2 YFSETQ. This chain's CDR3 is CASSSGTFSGANVLTF. The CDR3 DNA reads as TGCGCCAGCAGCTCCGGGACTTTCTCTGGGGCCAACGTCCTGACTTTC.

This rearrangement joins TRBV28 to TRBJ2-3; D is possibly TRBD2 (7 bases). The V gene lost 8 bases and the J gene lost 0 bases, with 12 bases spanning the gap. CDR1 is MDHEN and CDR2 is SYDVKM in the germline V gene. CDR3 length: 14 residues. CDR3 region: CASGGGPSTDTQYF. CDR3 nucleotides: TGTGCCAGCGGGGGGGGCCCGAGCACAGATACGCAGTATTTT.